The clone carrying this T cell receptor (beta chain) was seen a few times. Its antigen is unknown. Using quantitative 5'-RACE with molecular barcodes, the authors made TCR beta libraries. TCRdb recomputed calls from the 5' RACE reads with MiXCR, one row per CDR3 protein. The data show around 770,000 distinct CDR3 sequences, 12% seen once. The record originates from a study of CD8 T cells in ankylosing spondylitis. Regarding the study as a whole: A CD8+ phenotype characterized the disease-linked clones, which were relatively rare in peripheral blood. In ankylosing spondylitis patients, matched synovial fluid reportedly showed significant enrichment of disease-linked clones. Previously reported in reactive arthritis synovial fluid and blood were some of the motif variants. Ankylosing spondylitis blood appeared to be characterized by a TCR beta motif of eight highly homologous variants.

The CDR3 is 15 residues long. Germline CDR1 SGHTA, CDR2 FQGNSA. V dropped 3 bases and J dropped 2 bases, with 11 bases sitting between them. This sequence originates from a male donor with ankylosing spondylitis. Sequencing was performed on blood, either unsorted or a sorted T cell fraction (not recorded which). V is TRBV7-2 and J is TRBJ2-1; D might be TRBD2 (6 bases). The DNA for the CDR3 is TGTGCCAGCAGCTTTGGGACTCCAGCCTACAATGAGCAGTTCTTC. Its protein is CASSFGTPAYNEQFF.